Shown below are 21 T cell receptor beta chains from a single sample sequenced in a study of blood T cell repertoires in COVID-19. TCRdb's copy holds only in-frame clones and misses some; the assay was immunoSEQ multiplex PCR. Here the sample spans about 120,000 clones, roughly 91% being singletons. The sample was peripheral blood. These receptors came from a human donor in a cohort sampled during active COVID-19.

The rearrangement links TRBV27 to TRBJ1-1, with D possibly matching TRBD1 (5 bases). In germline, CDR1 is MNHEY, CDR2 SMNVEV (reference sequence). The V gene lost 3 bases and the J gene lost 7 bases, with 12 bases spanning the gap. CDR3 length equals 13 residues. In DNA form, the CDR3 reads TGTGCCAGCAGTTTGACAGAGAACCTTGAAGCTTTCTTT. Encoded protein: CASSLTENLEAFF.

The rearrangement links TRBV6-5 to TRBJ1-1, with D perhaps matching TRBD1 (5 bases). Germline CDR1 is MNHEY and CDR2 is SVGAGI. The CDR3 loop spans 14 amino acids. Trimming shortened V by 8 bases and J by 2 bases, and 15 bases separated the two germline ends. The CDR3 spells CASCVDQGNTEAFF. CDR3 DNA: TGTGCCAGCTGCGTCGATCAGGGTAACACTGAAGCTTTCTTT.

The chain combines TRBV24-1 with TRBJ2-5; tentatively, D is TRBD2 (5 bases). With 5 bases removed from V and 5 bases from J, the gap between germline ends came to 14 bases. Germline V gene lookup returns CDR1 KGHDR and CDR2 SFDVKD. The CDR3 has 14 residues. CDR3 DNA sequence: TGTGCCACCAGTGCCGAGGGTCCTGGGGAGACCCAGTACTTC. It yields the protein CATSAEGPGETQYF.

In the case of this clone: The sample holds other DNA sequences that translate to the same CDR3. This rearrangement joins TRBV18 to TRBJ2-1; D is perhaps TRBD2 (5 bases). The germline V and J ends were trimmed by 0 bases and 3 bases, with 6 bases remaining between them. Germline V CDR1 and CDR2: KGHSH, LQKENI. This CDR3 has 14 residues. CDR3 sequence reads: CASSPPSGYNEQFF. In DNA form, the CDR3 reads TGTGCCAGCTCACCACCAAGCGGCTACAATGAGCAGTTCTTC.

The rearrangement joins TRBV5-4 to TRBJ2-7; TRBD2 matches 9 bases. Trimming took 5 bases from V and 7 from J; bases not matched to a gene: 13. CDR3 length equals 15 residues. The germline gives CDR1 SGHNT, CDR2 YYREEE (reference sequence). The CDR3 DNA follows: TGTGCCAGCAGTTACGGACTTGGGCTAGCGGGAGAGCAGTACTTC. As protein: CASSYGLGLAGEQYF.

The chain has TRBV12-3 or TRBV12-4 and TRBJ2-1; TRBD1 is a possible D gene (5 bases). V was cut by 7 bases and J by 6 bases, with 10 bases left in between. The CDR3 spans 12 residues. CDR3 sequence: CASTHRTNEQFF. The CDR3 DNA reads TGTGCCAGCACCCACAGGACCAATGAGCAGTTCTTC.

The chain recombines TRBV3-1 (or the pseudogene TRBV3-2) with TRBJ1-1; D might be TRBD1 (5 bases). Germline V gives CDR1 LGHDT, CDR2 YNNKEL (reference sequence). The CDR3 is 15 amino acids. The V end was cut by 2 bases, the J end by 0 bases, with 10 bases between. CDR3 nucleotide sequence: TGTGCCAGCAGCCAAAGACAGATTATGAACACTGAAGCTTTCTTT. Residues: CASSQRQIMNTEAFF.

V gene TRBV5-1 combines with J gene TRBJ2-5; D uncertain. The CDR3 consists of 12 residues. Germline V gives CDR1 SGHRS, CDR2 YFSETQ. Trimming shortened V by 2 bases and J by 5 bases, and 7 bases separated the two germline ends. CDR3: CASSFSVETQYF. The CDR3 nucleotides read TGCGCCAGCAGCTTCAGCGTGGAGACCCAGTACTTC.

The CDR3: CSVPSPAGLHEQYF. The CDR3 DNA reads as TGCAGCGTCCCATCGCCCGCGGGGTTACACGAGCAGTACTTC. The gene calls are TRBV29-1 and TRBJ2-7, with a possible D match to TRBD2 (6 bases). The V end lost 6 bases, the J end lost 5 bases, and 20 bases lay between the germline ends. The V gene's germline CDR1 is SQVTM and CDR2 ANQGSEA. This CDR3 comprises 14 residues.

This rearrangement joins TRBV5-6 to TRBJ1-2; no clear D. V was cut by 7 bases and J by 3 bases, with 7 bases left in between. The CDR3 covers 11 residues. Looked up from germline, CDR1 is SGHDT and CDR2 is YYEEEE. The CDR3 sequence is CASRRDYGYTF. The CDR3 DNA reads as TGTGCCAGCCGGCGGGACTATGGCTACACCTTC.

The chain recombines TRBV7-2 with TRBJ2-3; D unresolved. Trimming took off 0 bases at V and 2 bases at J, with 6 bases between the two ends. The CDR3 runs 14 residues. Germline V lookup: CDR1 SGHTA, CDR2 FQGNSA. Written as DNA, the CDR3 is TGTGCCAGCAGCTTAGCGGCTTACACAGATACGCAGTATTTT. The encoded protein is CASSLAAYTDTQYF.

CDR3 sequence: CASSQGTGSYNEQFF. In DNA form, the CDR3 reads TGTGCCAGCAGCCAAGGGACAGGCTCCTACAATGAGCAGTTCTTC. This rearrangement joins TRBV14 to TRBJ2-1; 7 bases match TRBD1. CDR1 and CDR2 (germline): SGHDN, FVKESK. Trimming removed 1 base from V and 0 bases from J; junction bases left unmatched: 0. CDR3 size: 15 residues.

The rearrangement joins TRBV19 to TRBJ2-2; D is possibly TRBD1 (6 bases). The CDR3 totals 14 residues. Looked up from germline, CDR1 is LNHDA and CDR2 is SQIVND (reference sequence). The V and J ends lost 6 bases and 0 bases respectively, with 8 bases between them. CDR3 sequence reads: CASRTGANTGELFF. The CDR3 bases are TGTGCCAGTAGGACAGGAGCGAACACCGGGGAGCTGTTTTTT.

V is TRBV6-5 and J is TRBJ2-7; no definite D call. V was pared by 0 bases and J by 6 bases, with 12 bases between. CDR1 and CDR2 (germline): MNHEY, SVGAGI. The CDR3 length is 14 residues. CDR3 protein: CASSYSTASAEQYF. The CDR3, as DNA: TGTGCCAGCAGTTACTCGACTGCCTCTGCCGAGCAGTACTTC.

The V gene is TRBV29-1, the J gene TRBJ2-2; D ambiguous. The germline V gene encodes CDR1 SQVTM and CDR2 ANQGSEA. V lost 4 bases, J lost 6 bases, and 6 bases lay in between. CDR3 length: 11 amino acids. CDR3 residues: CSVGGSGELFF. The DNA for the CDR3 is TGCAGCGTTGGAGGATCCGGGGAGCTGTTTTTT.

This chain uses TRBV19 with TRBJ2-3; TRBD2 agrees at 9 bases. Losses at the gene ends were 9 bases for V and 7 bases for J; bases not matched to a gene: 8. The CDR3 consists of 13 residues. The V gene's germline CDR1 is LNHDA and CDR2 SQIVND (reference sequence). The CDR3 sequence is CARGGLALNTQYF. Here the CDR3 DNA reads TGTGCCAGGGGGGGACTAGCTTTGAATACGCAGTATTTT.

J is TRBJ2-3 and V is TRBV19; TRBD2 matches 7 bases. Germline V gene lookup returns CDR1 LNHDA and CDR2 SQIVND (reference sequence). The CDR3 is made up of 16 amino acids. Trimming took 3 bases from V and 0 from J; bases not matched to a gene: 6. Written as DNA, the CDR3 is TGTGCCAGTAGTATCGGGAGGCGGGCCAGCACAGATACGCAGTATTTT. It is translated as CASSIGRRASTDTQYF.

This sequence joins TRBV6-5 and TRBJ2-3; no reliable D call. Germline-derived CDR1 and CDR2 are MNHEY and SVGAGI. The ends were cut back, 9 bases at V and 3 bases at J, with 4 bases in the middle. The CDR3 has 10 residues. The CDR3 DNA follows: TGTGCCAGGACAACAGATACGCAGTATTTT. Protein: CARTTDTQYF.

The chain employs TRBV7-9 and TRBJ1-6; unclear D gene. V was trimmed by 10 bases and J by 1 base, leaving 11 bases between them. Germline loops: CDR1 SEHNR, CDR2 FQNEAQ (reference sequence). The CDR3 is 14 amino acids. The CDR3 reads CAITPGSYNSPLHF. For the CDR3, the DNA is TGTGCCATCACACCGGGGTCCTATAATTCACCCCTCCACTTT. The full variable domain, its missing parts supplied by reference TRBV7-9 and TRBJ1-6, is DTGVSQNPRHKITKRGQNVTFRCDPISEHNRLYWYRQTLGQGPEFLTYFQNEAQLEKSRLLSDRFSAERPKGSFSTLEIQRTEQGDSAMYLCAITPGSYNSPLHFGNGTRLTVT.

The CDR3 loop reads CASSLLPGQGNQPQHF. CDR3 coding DNA: TGCGCCAGCAGCCTACTACCCGGACAGGGCAATCAGCCCCAGCATTTT. This chain links TRBV5-1 with TRBJ1-5; 7 bases align to TRBD1. Germline trimming cut 4 bases from V and 2 bases from J; bases unmatched to any gene: 9. From germline, CDR1 is SGHRS and CDR2 YFSETQ. CDR3 size: 16 residues.

This clone was observed a handful of times. The chain joins TRBV5-1 to TRBJ2-3; 8 nucleotides align to TRBD2. This CDR3 is 18 amino acids long. Germline trimming cut 4 bases from V and 1 base from J; bases unmatched to any gene: 14. Germline CDR1 reads SGHRS; CDR2 reads YFSETQ. The CDR3 bases are TGCGCCAGCAGCGATGCTACTGGCGGGAGGTACCGCACAGATACGCAGTATTTT. Protein sequence: CASSDATGGRYRTDTQYF.